These 32 T cell receptor beta chains were sequenced from one sample in a study of T cell changes during pregnancy in multiple sclerosis. Only in-frame clones appear in the TCRdb table, and some are missing; sequencing was by immunoSEQ multiplex PCR. The repertoire holds 66,000 or so clones, with 90% to 95% as singletons. The input for sequencing was CD8+ T cells from peripheral blood mononuclear cells, taken before pregnancy. The source is a female donor with multiple sclerosis, enrolled in a pregnancy study.

The chain combines TRBV7-9 with TRBJ2-3; 7 positions agree with TRBD2. Germline-derived CDR1 and CDR2 are SEHNR and FQNEAQ (reference sequence). Trimming removed 5 bases from V and 2 bases from J; junction bases left unmatched: 7. The CDR3 consists of 15 residues. As DNA, the CDR3 is TGTGCCAGCAGCGCGCGGGGGAGCAACACAGATACGCAGTATTTT. Residues: CASSARGSNTDTQYF.

This clone appeared a single time. CDR3 nucleotide sequence: TGTGCCAGCAGCTTAGATGGCGGGGAAAGCTCCTACGAGCAGTACTTC. Translated, it gives CASSLDGGESSYEQYF. The rearrangement uses TRBV7-2 and TRBJ2-7; D is possibly TRBD2 (6 bases). The CDR3 is made up of 16 amino acids. V was pared by 1 base and J by 0 bases, with 13 bases between. Per the germline V gene, CDR1 is SGHTA and CDR2 is FQGNSA.

The rearrangement joins TRBV7-8 to TRBJ2-3; 9 bases are a match to TRBD2. The CDR3 contains 17 residues. In germline, CDR1 is SGHVS, CDR2 FQNEAQ. V gave up 4 bases and J gave up 4 bases; unmatched junction bases: 12. CDR3 nucleotides: TGTGCCAGCAGCTCGAGCGGGGGGTTCCAATACCCAGATACGCAGTATTTT. It codes for CASSSSGGFQYPDTQYF.

This clone was detected once. This chain joins TRBV5-1 and TRBJ2-1; 14 nucleotides match TRBD2. Trimming at V came to 4 bases and at J to 8 bases, leaving 5 bases not matched to a gene. Looked up from germline, CDR1 is SGHRS and CDR2 is YFSETQ. The CDR3 runs 15 residues. In nucleotides, the CDR3 is TGCGCCAGCAGCGGGGGACTAGCGGGGGAGGATGAGCAGTTCTTC. It is translated as CASSGGLAGEDEQFF. The full variable domain, completed using reference TRBV5-1 and TRBJ2-1, is KAGVTQTPRYLIKTRGQQVTLSCSPISGHRSVSWYQQTPGQGLQFLFEYFSETQRNKGNFPGRFSGRQFSNSRSEMNVSTLELGDSALYLCASSGGLAGEDEQFFGPGTRLTVL.

CDR3 nucleotides: TGTGCCAGCAGCTTAAGAGGGGGCCTGGATACGCAGTATTTT. Translation: CASSLRGGLDTQYF. V is TRBV7-6 and J is TRBJ2-3; 7 bases align to TRBD1. The germline V gene has CDR1 SGHVS and CDR2 FNYEAQ. V lost 2 bases and J lost 6; bases outside the gene matches: 5. This CDR3 has 14 amino acids.

This chain's CDR3 is CASSYSVFGTAPKGYTEAFF. In DNA form, the CDR3 reads TGTGCCAGCAGTTACTCGGTCTTCGGGACAGCTCCGAAGGGTTACACTGAAGCTTTCTTT. J is TRBJ1-1 and V is TRBV6-8; 7 bases match TRBD1. Germline values: CDR1 MNHGY, CDR2 SAAAGT. Trimming took 0 bases from V and 3 from J; bases not matched to a gene: 19. CDR3 length equals 20 residues.

This sequence joins TRBV27 and TRBJ2-5; 9 bases agree with TRBD2. Germline V CDR1 and CDR2: MNHEY, SMNVEV (reference sequence). This CDR3 region has 18 residues. J was trimmed by 4 bases and V by 4 bases; bases with no gene match: 16. The CDR3 sequence is CASSSQLGASGARETQYF. In nucleotides, the CDR3 is TGTGCCAGCAGTTCCCAATTGGGTGCTAGCGGGGCACGAGAGACCCAGTACTTC.

This clone appeared once. This chain links TRBV11-2 with TRBJ1-2; 7 bases map to TRBD1. The germline CDR1 and CDR2 sequences are SGHAT and FQNNGV. The CDR3 contains 16 residues. V lost 6 bases and J lost 0; bases outside the gene matches: 10. CDR3 amino acids: CASSYHTGASNYGYTF. The CDR3 DNA sequence: TGTGCCAGCAGTTACCACACAGGGGCGTCTAACTATGGCTACACCTTC.

The chain carries TRBV10-3 and TRBJ2-5, with TRBD1 matching over 7 bases. The CDR3 is 17 amino acids. The J segment lost 0 bases and the V segment lost 4 bases, leaving 11 bases of the junction unmatched. Germline-derived CDR1 and CDR2 are ENHRY and SYGVKD. The CDR3 reads CAISGDSGVLYQETQYF. CDR3 sequence (DNA): TGTGCCATCAGTGGGGACAGCGGAGTCCTGTACCAAGAGACCCAGTACTTC.

The chain couples TRBV5-1 to TRBJ1-3; D is possibly TRBD1 (5 bases). The CDR3 covers 15 residues. The germline V gene encodes CDR1 SGHRS and CDR2 YFSETQ. V was shortened by 2 bases and J by 1 base, with 10 bases between the two germline ends. CDR3 sequence (DNA): TGCGCCAGCAGCTTAAAAGGGGAATCTGGAAACACCATATATTTT. This encodes CASSLKGESGNTIYF.

This clone was recorded only once. The chain employs TRBV27 and TRBJ2-7; 8 bases line up with TRBD1. Germline CDR1 and CDR2: MNHEY and SMNVEV (reference sequence). The CDR3 covers 15 residues. The ends lost 5 bases at V and 0 bases at J; junction bases unmatched: 6. The CDR3 nucleotides read TGTGCCAGCAGTACTCGGACAGGGTACTCCTACGAGCAGTACTTC. This sequence encodes CASSTRTGYSYEQYF.

The gene calls are TRBV13 and TRBJ1-1, with D perhaps TRBD1 (5 bases). Germline V gene lookup returns CDR1 PRHDT and CDR2 FYEKMQ (reference sequence). The CDR3 extends over 14 amino acids. Trimming shortened V by 5 bases and J by 3 bases, and 13 bases separated the two germline ends. The CDR3 spells CASSPRVEYTEAFF. CDR3 nucleotides: TGTGCCAGCAGCCCCAGGGTTGAATACACTGAAGCTTTCTTT. Full variable domain (rest looked up from reference TRBV13 and TRBJ1-1): AAGVIQSPRHLIKEKRETATLKCYPIPRHDTVYWYQQGPGQDPQFLISFYEKMQSDKGSIPDRFSAQQFSDYHSELNMSSLELGDSALYFCASSPRVEYTEAFFGQGTRLTVV.

The CDR3 DNA is TGTGCCAGTAGTATAGCCACTCTCTCTGGGGCCAACGTCCTGACTTTC. Translating it yields CASSIATLSGANVLTF. This chain connects TRBV19 to TRBJ2-6; D not resolved. The CDR3 runs to 16 residues. V lost 1 base, J lost 0 bases, and 7 bases lay in between. CDR1 LNHDA and CDR2 SQIVND come from the germline V gene (reference sequence). Full variable domain (rest looked up from reference TRBV19 and TRBJ2-6): DGGITQSPKYLFRKEGQNVTLSCEQNLNHDAMYWYRQDPGQGLRLIYYSQIVNDFQKGDIAEGYSVSREKKESFPLTVTSAQKNPTAFYLCASSIATLSGANVLTFGAGSRLTVL.

This clone was seen a handful of times. The gene calls are TRBV7-2 and TRBJ2-1; D may be TRBD2 (5 bases). CDR3 length equals 14 residues. V gave up 1 base and J gave up 5 bases, with 9 bases separating them. Per the germline V gene, CDR1 is SGHTA and CDR2 is FQGNSA. CDR3 DNA: TGTGCCAGCAGCTTAGTGGACGGGGACAATGAGCAGTTCTTC. It codes for CASSLVDGDNEQFF. Together with reference TRBV7-2 and TRBJ2-1, the CDR3 gives the full variable domain: GAGVSQSPSNKVTEKGKDVELRCDPISGHTALYWYRQSLGQGLEFLIYFQGNSAPDKSGLPSDRFSAERTGGSVSTLTIQRTQQEDSAVYLCASSLVDGDNEQFFGPGTRLTVL.

V gene TRBV5-1 combines with J gene TRBJ2-2; 9 bases are a match to TRBD1. Germline CDR1 is SGHRS and CDR2 is YFSETQ. V lost 4 bases and J lost 6; bases outside the gene matches: 16. The CDR3 contains 18 residues. CDR3 in amino acids: CASSPRPAGQGFSGELFF. CDR3 in DNA: TGCGCCAGCAGCCCCCGACCTGCGGGACAGGGCTTTTCCGGGGAGCTGTTTTTT.

The genes are TRBV6-5 and TRBJ2-1; D is perhaps TRBD2 (6 bases). V was trimmed by 0 bases and J by 7 bases, leaving 16 bases between them. Germline V gene data show CDR1 as MNHEY and CDR2 as SVGAGI. The CDR3 runs 16 residues. CDR3 region: CASSYSRDSAENEQFF. The CDR3 DNA follows: TGTGCCAGCAGTTACTCGAGGGACTCGGCCGAAAATGAGCAGTTCTTC.

The chain has TRBV7-9 and TRBJ2-1; 11 bases agree with TRBD1. Germline CDR1 SEHNR, CDR2 FQNEAQ (reference sequence). The CDR3 sequence is 15 residues long. V gave up 5 bases and J gave up 5 bases; unmatched junction bases: 5. CDR3 amino acids: CASSPRDRGNNEQFF. The CDR3 bases are TGTGCCAGCAGCCCACGGGACAGGGGGAACAATGAGCAGTTCTTC.

The chain recombines TRBV6-1 with TRBJ1-3; possibly TRBD1 for D (6 bases). Germline V lookup: CDR1 MNHNS, CDR2 SASEGT. This CDR3 spans 21 amino acids. Trimming removed 2 bases at V and 0 bases at J, with 26 bases between. The DNA for the CDR3 is TGTGCCAGCAGTGAACTTCCGAGAGCATCCTATGGCAGGGGCTCTGGAAACACCATATATTTT. It specifies CASSELPRASYGRGSGNTIYF.

This chain links TRBV6-1 with TRBJ1-1, with a weak D call TRBD1 (6 bases). V lost 3 bases and J lost 10, with 18 bases in between. CDR3 length equals 14 residues. Looked up from germline, CDR1 is MNHNS and CDR2 is SASEGT. Here the CDR3 DNA reads TGTGCCAGCAGTGACGAAACTACAGGGAGGGGAGCTTTCTTT. Translated, it gives CASSDETTGRGAFF.

This clone was picked up a small number of times. The V gene is TRBV19, the J gene TRBJ1-5; 7 bases are shared with TRBD1. This CDR3 comprises 13 residues. CDR1 is LNHDA, CDR2 SQIVND, per germline (reference sequence). V lost 6 bases and J lost 5; bases outside the gene matches: 4. CDR3 sequence: CASSGDSHQPQHF. CDR3 bases: TGTGCCAGTAGCGGGGACAGCCATCAGCCCCAGCATTTT.

The chain joins TRBV23-1 to TRBJ2-7; 10 nucleotides line up with TRBD2. TRBV23-1 carries the ORF label, with uncertain function. The CDR3 has 16 residues. With V trimmed by 2 bases and J by 7 bases, 11 bases remained unmatched. CDR3 loop: CASSQKSGGELGEQYF. CDR3 nucleotide sequence: TGCGCCAGCAGTCAAAAAAGCGGGGGGGAACTGGGGGAGCAGTACTTC.

V is TRBV28 and J is TRBJ2-1; 7 bases fit TRBD2. CDR3 length: 13 amino acids. Germline assignment: CDR1 MDHEN and CDR2 SYDVKM. The V segment lost 3 bases and the J segment 9 bases; nucleotides outside the gene matches: 5. The CDR3, as DNA: TGTGCCAGCAGTTTCGGTTTAGCGGGTGAGCAGTTCTTC. Its translation: CASSFGLAGEQFF.

The CDR3 DNA is TGTGCCTGTTTTACCGGGGCAGGGGTTAACACCGGGGAGCTGTTTTTT. Protein product: CACFTGAGVNTGELFF. The chain uses TRBV30 and TRBJ2-2, with a possible D match to TRBD1 (6 bases). The V end was cut by 6 bases, the J end by 2 bases, with 19 bases between. The CDR3 extends over 16 amino acids. Germline V gene sequence: CDR1 GTSNPN, CDR2 SVGIG (reference sequence).

This rearrangement joins TRBV7-8 to TRBJ1-1; tentative D call: TRBD1 (5 bases). Trimming took 2 bases from V and 1 from J, leaving 8 bases between them. Per the germline V gene, CDR1 is SGHVS and CDR2 is FQNEAQ. The CDR3 has 14 amino acids. CDR3 in DNA: TGTGCCAGCAGCTTAAAGGGGCGGAACACTGAAGCTTTCTTT. Translated, it gives CASSLKGRNTEAFF.

The J gene is TRBJ2-1, the V gene TRBV9; 8 positions agree with TRBD2. Germline V CDR1 and CDR2: SGDLS, YYNGEE. This CDR3 region has 15 residues. V trimming: 4 bases; J trimming: 1 base; junction bases outside the gene matches: 4. In nucleotides, the CDR3 is TGTGCCAGCAGCTCCGGGGGGGCATCCTACAATGAGCAGTTCTTC. Translating gives CASSSGGASYNEQFF.

V gene TRBV15 combines with J gene TRBJ2-2; TRBD2 matches at 7 bases. Germline V gene sequence: CDR1 LNHNV, CDR2 YYDKDF (reference sequence). The CDR3 covers 14 residues. J gave up 6 bases and V 8 bases, and 9 bases lay outside the gene matches. This CDR3 is CATGLSRGAGELFF. In nucleotides, the CDR3 is TGTGCCACCGGGTTGAGTCGGGGGGCCGGGGAGCTGTTTTTT.

The chain employs TRBV25-1 and TRBJ2-5; perhaps TRBD1 as D (6 bases). The length of the CDR3 is 11 residues. The germline gives CDR1 MGHDK, CDR2 SYGVNS. V was shortened by 4 bases and J by 10 bases, with 10 bases between the two germline ends. The CDR3 region is CASSAGVGQYF. Written as DNA, the CDR3 is TGTGCCAGCAGTGCAGGGGTGGGCCAGTACTTC.

This clone appeared once. The chain recombines TRBV7-9 with TRBJ2-7; 9 bases align to TRBD1. Germline-derived CDR1 and CDR2 are SEHNR and FQNEAQ (reference sequence). The CDR3 has 15 residues. V was clipped by 5 bases and J by 1 base; unmatched bases: 6. CDR3 DNA: TGTGCCAGCAGCCTACAGGGACAGGGATCCTACGAGCAGTACTTC. It is translated as CASSLQGQGSYEQYF.

The gene calls are TRBV27 and TRBJ2-1; TRBD1 might be the D (5 bases). CDR1 and CDR2 from the germline V gene are MNHEY and SMNVEV (reference sequence). The CDR3 consists of 14 residues. Trimming shortened V by 3 bases and J by 6 bases, and 12 bases separated the two germline ends. The CDR3 reads CASSFPGSSNEQFF. The CDR3 DNA is TGTGCCAGCAGTTTTCCAGGGTCAAGCAATGAGCAGTTCTTC.

The chain employs TRBV5-6 and TRBJ2-7; 11 bases map to TRBD2. The germline V gene has CDR1 SGHDT and CDR2 YYEEEE. The ends lost 1 base at V and 7 bases at J; junction bases unmatched: 7. The CDR3 is 15 amino acids. In DNA, the CDR3 is TGTGCCAGCAGCTTGATAGCGGGGGGGCCGGGGGAGCAGTACTTC. Protein product: CASSLIAGGPGEQYF.

The chain employs TRBV15 and TRBJ2-5, with 9 nucleotides matching TRBD1. The CDR3 covers 13 residues. From germline, CDR1 is LNHNV and CDR2 YYDKDF (reference sequence). Germline trimming cut 9 bases from V and 5 bases from J; bases unmatched to any gene: 7. In nucleotides, the CDR3 is TGTGCCACTCAGGACAGGGGAGGCGAGACCCAGTACTTC. It encodes CATQDRGGETQYF.

V usage is TRBV5-8 and J usage is TRBJ1-1; D might be TRBD1 (5 bases). CDR3 length: 14 amino acids. V was cut by 3 bases and J by 1 base, with 10 bases left in between. CDR1 and CDR2 (germline): SGHTS, YDEGEE. In nucleotides, the CDR3 is TGTGCCAGCAGCTCGACAGAAAGGAACACTGAAGCTTTCTTT. Residues: CASSSTERNTEAFF.